These 32 T cell receptor beta chains originate from one sample sequenced in a study of T cell responses to AZD1222 COVID-19 vaccine (dated by TCRdb to 2020 to 2022). The method was the immunoSEQ multiplex PCR assay. The clones in this table, taken by TCRdb from immuneACCESS, are in-frame only. Not every clone is retained; where verified, under half of the shortfall comes from an unresolved V gene, and the cause of the rest is unknown. Counted in this sample were approximately 150,000 clones; 85% to 95% of them appeared once. The ten largest make up around 5.4% of the sample. In light of the paper, this sample's time point label describes: baseline before first vaccination. The sequences come from peripheral blood, collected on day 0 of AZD1222 vaccination. These receptors came from an adult in good health.

The V and J genes are TRBV6-5 and TRBJ1-6; TRBD1 might be the D (5 bases). The germline CDR1 and CDR2 sequences are MNHEY and SVGAGI. With 4 bases removed from V and 8 bases from J, the gap between germline ends came to 9 bases. The CDR3 has 13 amino acids. The DNA for the CDR3 is TGTGCCAGCAGTTCAAGGGGTGATTCACCCCTCCACTTT. This gives the protein CASSSRGDSPLHF.

There are a few counts of this clone. The V and J genes are TRBV12-2 and TRBJ2-7; TRBD2 was called by the table and not checked on the DNA. TRBV12-2 is termed a pseudogene. The CDR3 covers 10 residues. The CDR3 protein is CASFSDEQYF. DNA of the CDR3: TGTGCAAGTTTCTCCGACGAGCAGTACTTC.

The chain uses TRBV11-2 and TRBJ1-2; 7 bases match TRBD1. CDR3 size: 14 residues. CDR1 SGHAT and CDR2 FQNNGV come from the germline V gene. Unmatched junction bases numbered 3, after V lost 3 bases and J lost 2 bases. CDR3 nucleotide sequence: TGTGCCAGCAGCTTGGTCAGGGGGAACTATGGCTACACCTTC. It encodes CASSLVRGNYGYTF.

The chain recombines TRBV7-2 with TRBJ1-1; perhaps TRBD1 as D (5 bases). Trimming removed 8 bases from V and 4 bases from J, with 11 bases in between. The CDR3 length is 12 residues. Germline values: CDR1 SGHTA, CDR2 FQGNSA. Written as DNA, the CDR3 is TGTGCCAGCTCATATAGGGGCACTGAAGCTTTCTTT. Protein product: CASSYRGTEAFF.

The chain employs TRBV5-1 and TRBJ1-2; 10 bases are shared with TRBD1. The length of the CDR3 is 14 residues. CDR1 SGHRS and CDR2 YFSETQ come from the germline V gene. Unmatched junction bases numbered 7, after V lost 5 bases and J lost 6 bases. CDR3 loop: CASRPGTGAHGYTF. Written as DNA, the CDR3 is TGCGCCAGCAGACCCGGGACAGGGGCACATGGCTACACCTTC.

V and J are TRBV5-1 and TRBJ1-4; tentatively, D is TRBD1 (5 bases). CDR3 length: 16 residues. Between the trimmed V and J ends, which lost 5 bases and 3 bases, there was a span of 17 bases. Germline values: CDR1 SGHRS, CDR2 YFSETQ. The CDR3 nucleotides are TGCGCCAGCAGGAGGTCCCGGGGGACGGCTAATGAAAAACTGTTTTTT. Translation: CASRRSRGTANEKLFF. Full variable domain (outside the CDR3, taken from reference TRBV5-1 and TRBJ1-4): KAGVTQTPRYLIKTRGQQVTLSCSPISGHRSVSWYQQTPGQGLQFLFEYFSETQRNKGNFPGRFSGRQFSNSRSEMNVSTLELGDSALYLCASRRSRGTANEKLFFGSGTQLSVL.

For this clone: The junction and the germline gene differ at one end; a read error may be behind it. The chain combines TRBV29-1 with TRBJ1-2; 11 bases are a match to TRBD1. The germline V gene encodes CDR1 SQVTM and CDR2 ANQGSEA. The CDR3 has 14 amino acids. As DNA, the CDR3 is TGCAGCGTCGAAGGACAGGGGGCGCAATATGGCTACACCTTC. Translating it yields CSVEGQGAQYGYTF.

V is TRBV7-2 and J is TRBJ2-2; TRBD1 aligns across 7 bases. The V gene's germline CDR1 is SGHTA and CDR2 FQGNSA. V shed 4 bases, J shed 4 bases, and the junction held 6 bases outside the gene matches. The CDR3 has 15 amino acids. The CDR3 is CASSSRQGFTGELFF. CDR3 DNA sequence: TGTGCCAGCAGCTCCCGACAGGGTTTCACCGGGGAGCTGTTTTTT.

V is TRBV5-1 and J is TRBJ2-3, with 12 bases lining up with TRBD2. The CDR3 sequence is 16 residues long. Germline V gene data show CDR1 as SGHRS and CDR2 as YFSETQ. V lost 4 bases, J lost 0 bases, and 3 bases stayed unmatched. CDR3 amino acids: CASSTGLAGSTDTQYF. The CDR3 nucleotides are TGCGCCAGCAGCACAGGACTAGCGGGAAGCACAGATACGCAGTATTTT.

The V and J genes are TRBV6-5 and TRBJ1-4; D is undetermined. The V gene lost 0 bases and the J gene lost 5 bases, with 10 bases spanning the gap. Germline CDR1 reads MNHEY; CDR2 reads SVGAGI. The CDR3 is made up of 15 amino acids. Here the CDR3 reads CASSYSSSENEKLFF. CDR3 bases: TGTGCCAGCAGTTACTCGTCCAGTGAGAATGAAAAACTGTTTTTT.

This chain joins TRBV20-1 and TRBJ2-3, with 7 bases identical to TRBD2. Germline trimming cut 3 bases from V and 2 bases from J; bases unmatched to any gene: 5. CDR3 length: 14 residues. Germline lookup yields CDR1 DFQATT and CDR2 SNEGSKA (reference sequence). The CDR3 DNA is TGCAGTGCTAGTTCCCTAGCGGCCACAGATACGCAGTATTTT. Translated: CSASSLAATDTQYF.

V usage is TRBV28 and J usage is TRBJ2-6, with D perhaps TRBD1 (8 bases). V was pared by 4 bases and J by 12 bases, with 16 bases between. Germline assignment: CDR1 MDHEN and CDR2 SYDVKM. CDR3 length: 14 amino acids. The DNA of the CDR3 is TGTGCCAGCAGTTCCGGGGGGACAGGTAGCGTCCTGACTTTC. Its translation is CASSSGGTGSVLTF. Based on the CDR3 plus reference TRBV28 and TRBJ2-6, the full variable domain is DVKVTQSSRYLVKRTGEKVFLECVQDMDHENMFWYRQDPGLGLRLIYFSYDVKMKEKGDIPEGYSVSREKKERFSLILESASTNQTSMYLCASSSGGTGSVLTFGAGSRLTVL.

This clone showed up just once. V gene TRBV5-1 combines with J gene TRBJ1-2; weak D call: TRBD1 (6 bases). Trimming took 4 bases from V and 4 from J, leaving 17 bases between them. Germline CDR1 is SGHRS and CDR2 is YFSETQ. The CDR3 extends over 15 amino acids. The CDR3 DNA follows: TGCGCCAGCAGCCCTCGGACAGCTTCTTCCTATGGCTACACCTTC. Encoded protein: CASSPRTASSYGYTF.

J is TRBJ1-5 and V is TRBV18; TRBD1 is a possible D gene (6 bases). V was trimmed by 3 bases and J by 1 base, leaving 16 bases between them. Germline V gene lookup returns CDR1 KGHSH and CDR2 LQKENI. This CDR3 region has 17 residues. This CDR3 is CASSPTRGLQSNQPQHF. CDR3 sequence (DNA): TGTGCCAGCTCACCCACCCGGGGGCTTCAGAGCAATCAGCCCCAGCATTTT.

This clone occurred once. The V and J genes are TRBV7-2 and TRBJ2-1, with TRBD2 matching 10 bases. The length of the CDR3 is 16 residues. In germline, CDR1 is SGHTA, CDR2 FQGNSA. J gave up 2 bases and V 1 base, and 2 bases lay outside the gene matches. The CDR3 spells CASSLEGTSAYNEQFF. The CDR3 region has the DNA TGTGCCAGCAGCTTAGAAGGGACTAGCGCCTACAATGAGCAGTTCTTC.

This sequence joins TRBV27 and TRBJ2-1; D not resolved. CDR3 length: 14 residues. V gave up 3 bases and J gave up 7 bases, with 13 bases separating them. Germline CDR1 reads MNHEY; CDR2 reads SMNVEV (reference sequence). CDR3 sequence reads: CASSFGSPGNEQFF. The CDR3 DNA sequence: TGTGCCAGCAGTTTTGGAAGCCCCGGAAATGAGCAGTTCTTC.

V is TRBV5-1 and J is TRBJ2-2; D gene uncertain. The V end was cut by 1 base, the J end by 0 bases, with 4 bases between. The CDR3 loop spans 14 amino acids. The germline gives CDR1 SGHRS, CDR2 YFSETQ. The DNA for the CDR3 is TGCGCCAGCAGCTTGTCCCCGAACACCGGGGAGCTGTTTTTT. Protein product: CASSLSPNTGELFF.

This chain connects TRBV6-5 to TRBJ1-1; D is ambiguous. CDR1 and CDR2 (germline): MNHEY, SVGAGI. This CDR3 spans 14 amino acids. Trimming shortened V by 6 bases and J by 2 bases, and 13 bases separated the two germline ends. The CDR3 DNA follows: TGTGCCAGCAGCCCCTGGGAGTCAAACACTGAAGCTTTCTTT. This codes for CASSPWESNTEAFF.

The CDR3 sequence: CASTMDRTRKAFF. CDR3 nucleotide sequence: TGTGCCAGCACTATGGACAGGACCAGAAAAGCTTTCTTT. The gene calls are TRBV6-5 and TRBJ1-1; 7 bases fit TRBD1. Germline assignment: CDR1 MNHEY and CDR2 SVGAGI. This CDR3 region has 13 residues. V lost 7 bases to trimming and J lost 9 bases; unmatched junction nucleotides: 11.

The rearrangement joins TRBV7-2 to TRBJ2-1, with D unclear. The germline V gene encodes CDR1 SGHTA and CDR2 FQGNSA. Trimming took off 3 bases at V and 0 bases at J, with 12 bases between the two ends. This CDR3 comprises 16 residues. In nucleotides, the CDR3 is TGTGCCAGCAGCTTCGCATTAGCTACCTCCTACAATGAGCAGTTCTTC. Protein: CASSFALATSYNEQFF.

The chain carries TRBV7-2 and TRBJ2-7, with 9 bases identical to TRBD1. The CDR3 loop spans 16 amino acids. Germline V CDR1 and CDR2: SGHTA, FQGNSA. The ends lost 1 base at V and 5 bases at J; junction bases unmatched: 9. CDR3 sequence (DNA): TGTGCCAGCAGCTTAGGCCCATGGGACAGGGACGACGAGCAGTACTTC. Its translation is CASSLGPWDRDDEQYF.

This clone has a single count. This chain links TRBV7-2 with TRBJ2-1, with unresolved D. Germline CDR1 is SGHTA and CDR2 is FQGNSA. The CDR3 has 14 amino acids. Trimming shortened V by 1 base and J by 2 bases, and 6 bases separated the two germline ends. CDR3 protein: CASSLGAPYNEQFF. For the CDR3, the DNA is TGTGCCAGCAGCTTAGGGGCCCCCTACAATGAGCAGTTCTTC.

The V call is TRBV6-5, the J call TRBJ1-2; TRBD1 matches at 8 bases. From germline, CDR1 is MNHEY and CDR2 SVGAGI. The V gene end was trimmed by 7 bases and the J gene end by 8 bases; junction bases not matched to a gene: 9. The CDR3 consists of 13 residues. The DNA of the CDR3 is TGTGCCAGCACCAGGGGGCAGGCCGAGGGCTACACCTTC. This encodes CASTRGQAEGYTF.

The gene calls are TRBV7-9 and TRBJ1-2, with D possibly TRBD1 on 5 matching bases. V lost 2 bases to trimming and J lost 2 bases, with 15 bases between them. Germline-derived CDR1 and CDR2 are SEHNR and FQNEAQ (reference sequence). The CDR3 totals 16 residues. The CDR3 region is CASSLTIPAGNYGYTF. The CDR3 DNA follows: TGTGCCAGCAGCTTAACTATTCCGGCAGGGAACTATGGCTACACCTTC.

This rearrangement joins TRBV7-9 to TRBJ2-5; D is unresolved. Germline-derived CDR1 and CDR2 are SEHNR and FQNEAQ (reference sequence). The CDR3 consists of 11 residues. V lost 5 bases and J lost 3, with 4 bases in between. CDR3 sequence (DNA): TGTGCCAGCAGCCCGAAAGAGACCCAGTACTTC. It specifies CASSPKETQYF.

The chain couples TRBV29-1 to TRBJ1-2; D ambiguous. This CDR3 comprises 12 residues. From germline, CDR1 is SQVTM and CDR2 ANQGSEA. V was clipped by 4 bases and J by 5 bases, with 11 bases between them. CDR3 bases: TGCAGCGTTGGGGGAGAGATGTATGGCTACACCTTC. It translates to CSVGGEMYGYTF. Combining the CDR3 with reference TRBV29-1 and TRBJ1-2 gives the whole variable domain SAVISQKPSRDICQRGTSLTIQCQVDSQVTMMFWYRQQPGQSLTLIATANQGSEATYESGFVIDKFPISRPNLTFSTLTVSNMSPEDSSIYLCSVGGEMYGYTFGSGTRLTVV.

This rearrangement joins TRBV2 to TRBJ1-2; the D gene is possibly TRBD1 (5 bases). V was clipped by 6 bases and J by 4 bases, with 9 bases between them. CDR3 length equals 12 residues. From germline, CDR1 is SNHLY and CDR2 FYNNEI. The CDR3 bases are TGTGCCAGCAGGGCGGACACCTATGGCTACACCTTC. As protein: CASRADTYGYTF.

This chain joins TRBV6-6 and TRBJ1-1; 7 bases align to TRBD1. The CDR3 has 14 residues. Germline-derived CDR1 and CDR2 are MNHNY and SVGAGI (reference sequence). V lost 2 bases, J lost 3 bases, and 3 bases stayed unmatched. Here the CDR3 DNA reads TGTGCCAGCAGTTACCACAGGGGTGACACTGAAGCTTTCTTT. Amino acid sequence: CASSYHRGDTEAFF.

The chain joins TRBV6-2 or TRBV6-3 to TRBJ2-7; possible D gene TRBD2, 7 bases. Trimming cost V 0 bases and J 2 bases, with 11 bases left between them. CDR3 length equals 15 residues. Germline V gene lookup returns CDR1 MNHEY and CDR2 SVGEGT. CDR3 residues: CASSYSLGGPYEQYF. CDR3 coding DNA: TGTGCCAGCAGTTACTCTCTCGGGGGGCCCTACGAGCAGTACTTC.

The chain links TRBV6-6 to TRBJ2-7, with 14 bases that match TRBD2. The CDR3 covers 14 residues. V lost 6 bases, J lost 6 bases, and 4 bases stayed unmatched. Germline-derived CDR1 and CDR2 are MNHNY and SVGAGI (reference sequence). The CDR3 protein is CASSRLAGGSEQYF. The CDR3 DNA reads as TGTGCCAGCAGCAGACTAGCGGGAGGGAGCGAGCAGTACTTC.

This clone was seen only once. V gene TRBV5-6 combines with J gene TRBJ2-2; 8 nucleotides match TRBD2. J gave up 1 base and V 3 bases, and 8 bases lay outside the gene matches. This CDR3 is built from 17 residues. CDR1 and CDR2 (germline): SGHDT, YYEEEE. The CDR3 sequence is CASSWGLETLNTGELFF. The CDR3 DNA sequence: TGTGCCAGCAGCTGGGGACTAGAGACTTTGAACACCGGGGAGCTGTTTTTT. The variable domain in full, with the rest retrieved from reference TRBV5-6 and TRBJ2-2, is DAGVTQSPTHLIKTRGQQVTLRCSPKSGHDTVSWYQQALGQGPQFIFQYYEEEERQRGNFPDRFSGHQFPNYSSELNVNALLLGDSALYLCASSWGLETLNTGELFFGEGSRLTVL.

This clone was found once. The V gene is TRBV3-1 (or the pseudogene TRBV3-2), the J gene TRBJ2-1, with TRBD2 identical over 12 bases. The junction had 8 bases not matched to a gene; V was cut back by 1 base and J by 4 bases. The CDR3 runs to 18 residues. The germline CDR1 and CDR2 sequences are LGHDT and YNNKEL (reference sequence). Here the CDR3 reads CASSQAHAGTSGYNEQFF. CDR3 in DNA: TGTGCCAGCAGCCAAGCCCACGCCGGGACTAGCGGGTACAATGAGCAGTTCTTC.